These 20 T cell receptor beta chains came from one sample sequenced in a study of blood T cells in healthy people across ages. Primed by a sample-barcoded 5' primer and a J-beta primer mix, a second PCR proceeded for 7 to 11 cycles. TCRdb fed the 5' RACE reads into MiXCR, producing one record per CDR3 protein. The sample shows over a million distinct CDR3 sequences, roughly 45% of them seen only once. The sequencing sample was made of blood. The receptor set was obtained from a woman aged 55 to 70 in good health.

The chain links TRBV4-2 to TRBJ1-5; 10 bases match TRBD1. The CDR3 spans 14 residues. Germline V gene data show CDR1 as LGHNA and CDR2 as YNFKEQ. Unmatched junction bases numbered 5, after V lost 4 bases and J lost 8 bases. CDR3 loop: CASSPPGQGKPQHF. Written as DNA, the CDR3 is TGTGCCAGCAGCCCACCGGGACAGGGGAAGCCCCAGCATTTT.

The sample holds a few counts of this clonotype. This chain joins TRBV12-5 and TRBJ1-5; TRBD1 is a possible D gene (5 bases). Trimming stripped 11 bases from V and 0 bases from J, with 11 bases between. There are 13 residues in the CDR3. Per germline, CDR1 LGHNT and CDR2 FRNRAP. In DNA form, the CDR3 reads TGTGCTTCGGGGGTGGGTAGCAATCAGCCCCAGCATTTT. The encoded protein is CASGVGSNQPQHF.

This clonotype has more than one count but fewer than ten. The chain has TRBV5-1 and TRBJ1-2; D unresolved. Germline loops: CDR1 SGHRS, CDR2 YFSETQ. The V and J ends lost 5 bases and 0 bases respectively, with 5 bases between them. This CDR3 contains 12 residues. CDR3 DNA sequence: TGCGCCAGCAGGGATACTAACTATGGCTACACCTTC. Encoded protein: CASRDTNYGYTF.

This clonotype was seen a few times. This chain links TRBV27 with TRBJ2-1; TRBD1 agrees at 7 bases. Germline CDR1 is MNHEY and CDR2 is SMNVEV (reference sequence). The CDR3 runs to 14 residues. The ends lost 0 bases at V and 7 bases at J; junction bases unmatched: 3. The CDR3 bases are TGTGCCAGCAGTTTATCTCTACAGGGGAATGAGCAGTTCTTC. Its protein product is CASSLSLQGNEQFF.

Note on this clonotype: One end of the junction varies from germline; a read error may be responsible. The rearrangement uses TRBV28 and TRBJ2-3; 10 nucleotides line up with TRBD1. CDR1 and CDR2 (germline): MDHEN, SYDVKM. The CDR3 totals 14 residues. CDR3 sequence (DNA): TGTGCCGGCAGCAGGGACAGGGGAGAAGATACGCAGTATTTT. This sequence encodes CAGSRDRGEDTQYF.

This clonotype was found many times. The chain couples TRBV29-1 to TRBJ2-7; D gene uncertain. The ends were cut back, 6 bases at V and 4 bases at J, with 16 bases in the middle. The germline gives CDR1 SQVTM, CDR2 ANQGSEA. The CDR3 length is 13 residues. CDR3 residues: CSVHGGSGYEQYF. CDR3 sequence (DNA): TGCAGCGTCCATGGCGGTAGTGGGTACGAGCAGTACTTC.

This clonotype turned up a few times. CDR3 residues: CASSPGRGEAFF. The CDR3 nucleotides read TGTGCCAGCAGCCCCGGTAGGGGTGAAGCTTTCTTT. V gene TRBV6-5 combines with J gene TRBJ1-1; tentative D call: TRBD1 (5 bases). This CDR3 is 12 amino acids long. V lost 6 bases and J lost 7, with 12 bases in between. The V gene's germline CDR1 is MNHEY and CDR2 SVGAGI.

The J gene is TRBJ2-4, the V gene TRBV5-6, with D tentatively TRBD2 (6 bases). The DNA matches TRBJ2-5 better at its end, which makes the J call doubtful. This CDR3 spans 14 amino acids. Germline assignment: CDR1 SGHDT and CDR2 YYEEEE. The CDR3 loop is CASSSGLPQETQYF. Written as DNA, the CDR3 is TGTGCCAGCAGCTCCGGACTACCCCAAGAGACCCAGTACTTC.

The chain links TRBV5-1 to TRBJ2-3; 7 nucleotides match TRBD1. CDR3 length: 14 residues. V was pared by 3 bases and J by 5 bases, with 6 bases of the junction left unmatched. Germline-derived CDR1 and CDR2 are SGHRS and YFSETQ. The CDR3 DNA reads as TGCGCCAGCAGCTACCAGGGGGTGGAAGATACGCAGTATTTT. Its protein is CASSYQGVEDTQYF.

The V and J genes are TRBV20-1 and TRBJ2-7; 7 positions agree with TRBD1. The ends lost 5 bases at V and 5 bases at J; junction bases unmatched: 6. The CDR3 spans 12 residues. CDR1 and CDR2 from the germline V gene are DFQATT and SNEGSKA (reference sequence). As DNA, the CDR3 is TGCAGTGCTCCAGGGGGTGGGAACGAGCAGTACTTC. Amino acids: CSAPGGGNEQYF.

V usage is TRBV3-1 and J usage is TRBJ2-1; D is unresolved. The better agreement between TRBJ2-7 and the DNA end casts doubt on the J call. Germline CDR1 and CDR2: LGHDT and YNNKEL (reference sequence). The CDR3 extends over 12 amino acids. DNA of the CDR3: TGTGCCAGCAGCCAAAGGGCCGAGGAGCAGTACTTC. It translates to CASSQRAEEQYF.

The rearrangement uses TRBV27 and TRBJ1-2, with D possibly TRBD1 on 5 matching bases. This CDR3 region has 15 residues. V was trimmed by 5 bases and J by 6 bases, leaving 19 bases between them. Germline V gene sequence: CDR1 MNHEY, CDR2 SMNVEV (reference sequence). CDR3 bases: TGTGCCAGCAGTATTACACCCCAGGGTTTCAATGGCTACACCTTC. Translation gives CASSITPQGFNGYTF.

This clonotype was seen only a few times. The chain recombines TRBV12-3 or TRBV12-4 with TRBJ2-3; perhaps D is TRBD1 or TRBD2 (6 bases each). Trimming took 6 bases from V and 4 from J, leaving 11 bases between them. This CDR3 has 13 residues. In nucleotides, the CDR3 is TGTGCCAGCAGGATCGGGGGCGCAGATACGCAGTATTTT. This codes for CASRIGGADTQYF.

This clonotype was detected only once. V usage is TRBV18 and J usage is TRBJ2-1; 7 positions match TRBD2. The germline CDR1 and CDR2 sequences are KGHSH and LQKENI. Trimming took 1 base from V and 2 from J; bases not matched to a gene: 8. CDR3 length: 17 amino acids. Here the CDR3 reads CASSPLLAGDTYNEQFF. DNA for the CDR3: TGTGCCAGCTCACCACTGCTGGCGGGAGATACCTACAATGAGCAGTTCTTC.

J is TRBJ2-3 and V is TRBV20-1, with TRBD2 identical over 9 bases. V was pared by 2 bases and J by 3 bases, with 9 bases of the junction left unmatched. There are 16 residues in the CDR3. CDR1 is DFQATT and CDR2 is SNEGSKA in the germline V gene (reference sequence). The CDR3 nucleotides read TGCAGTGCTAGAATTAGCGGGAGAATAGGAACAGATACGCAGTATTTT. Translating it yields CSARISGRIGTDTQYF.

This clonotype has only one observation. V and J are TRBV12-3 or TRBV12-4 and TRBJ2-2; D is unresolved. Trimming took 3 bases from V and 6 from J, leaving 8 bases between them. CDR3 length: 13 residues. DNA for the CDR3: TGTGCCAGCAGTTTTTACGGCCCCGGGGAGCTGTTTTTT. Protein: CASSFYGPGELFF.

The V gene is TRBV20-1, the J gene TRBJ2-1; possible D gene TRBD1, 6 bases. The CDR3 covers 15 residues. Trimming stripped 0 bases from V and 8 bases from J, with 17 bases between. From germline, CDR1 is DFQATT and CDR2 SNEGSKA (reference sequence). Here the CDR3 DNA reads TGCAGTGCTAGAGAATCCGGGACACGGACTGATGAGCAGTTCTTC. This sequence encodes CSARESGTRTDEQFF.

The CDR3 spells CASSQEFQISAQYF. The CDR3 coding sequence is TGTGCCAGCAGCCAAGAGTTCCAAATATCCGCGCAGTATTTT. The chain couples TRBV4-2 to TRBJ2-3; no reliable D call. The CDR3 extends over 14 amino acids. From germline, CDR1 is LGHNA and CDR2 YNFKEQ. Trimming pared 0 bases from V and 10 bases from J, leaving 14 bases between.

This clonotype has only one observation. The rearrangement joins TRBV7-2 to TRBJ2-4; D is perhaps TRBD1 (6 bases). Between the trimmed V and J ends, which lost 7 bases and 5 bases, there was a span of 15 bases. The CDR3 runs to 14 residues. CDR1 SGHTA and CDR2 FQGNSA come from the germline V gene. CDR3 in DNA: TGTGCCAGCACCCTAACAGGGTTCCAAAACATTCAGTACTTC. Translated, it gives CASTLTGFQNIQYF.

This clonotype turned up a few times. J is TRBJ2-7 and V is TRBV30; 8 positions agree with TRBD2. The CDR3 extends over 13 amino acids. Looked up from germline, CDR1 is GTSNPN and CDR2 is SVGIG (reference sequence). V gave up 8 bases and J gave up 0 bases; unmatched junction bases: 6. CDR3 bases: TGTGCCACCTCGGGGGGGCTCTCCTACGAGCAGTACTTC. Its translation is CATSGGLSYEQYF. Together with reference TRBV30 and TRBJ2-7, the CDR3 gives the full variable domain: SQTIHQWPATLVQPVGSPLSLECTVEGTSNPNLYWYRQAAGRGLQLLFYSVGIGQISSEVPQNLSASRPQDRQFILSSKKLLLSDSGFYLCATSGGLSYEQYFGPGTRLTVT.